This record looks at one T cell receptor (beta chain) sequence and its context. What antigen it recognizes has not been identified. It has no much larger one-base neighbor in the sample; base qualities were not kept. The entry originates in a study of blood T cell repertoires in COVID-19 (TCRdb year 2020). Regarding the research as a whole: Collaborator samples came from the United States, Italy and Spain and covered acute and convalescent phases of COVID-19. The material from the prospective study consisted of cDNA or gDNA derived from T cells, B-cell-depleted T cells, or PBMCs. Subjects who had been exposed to COVID-19, were actively infected with it, or had recovered from it provided the deeply sampled blood TCRbeta repertoires that made up the dataset. The repertoires were released in a freely available public database meant as a resource for research on the immune response to SARS-CoV-2. The samples were drawn from two sources: the first 160 participants of the ongoing ImmuneRACE study, and 1,000 to 1,500 subjects contributed by 6 global collaborators. The sample metadata nearly always contained a de-identified subject ID, COVID-19 status, age in years and sex. Where available, HLA class I and class II types were obtained from metadata supplied by the sample provider rather than from assay-based typing.

Via the germline V gene (reference sequence), CDR1 is MNHEY and CDR2 SMNVEV. There are 16 amino acids in the CDR3, from cysteine to phenylalanine inclusive. Only the CDR3 region is kept as DNA, spanning 48 bases read in frame from base 1. Ends trimmed: V by 5 bases, J by 1 base; bases unmatched to a gene: 4. TCRbeta CDR3 regions were amplified from genomic DNA using the immunoSEQ Assay, a bias-controlled multiplex PCR. As for how the authors treated the data: The number of nucleated cells in each sample was estimated from the amplification of reference gene primers within the assay. Sequence reads were collapsed and filtered to measure the absolute abundance of every unique TCRbeta CDR3 rearrangement. For each sample, productive Simpson clonality was calculated as the square root of Simpson's diversity index over productive rearrangements. TCRdb obtained this table from immuneACCESS and retained in-frame rearrangements with V and J assigned. These tables miss some clones; where compared with another copy, unresolved V genes account for less than half of the shortfall, and the remainder is unexplained. V, J and clone size are taken as reported in that table, and D and trimming were inferred from the DNA itself. Here the sample has around 110,000 clones; roughly 80% occur a single time. Jointly, the top ten make up about 4% of the sample.

What the authors observed across the whole study: How much clinical and demographic metadata was included differed by source and by participant, and the metadata was provided uncurated.

Whole blood was collected in K2EDTA tubes by collaborating institutions according to the institutions' own protocols. Collaborator samples were shipped for TCRbeta analysis as frozen whole blood, isolated PBMCs, or DNA extracted from either sample type. The TCR comes from a human donor in a cohort sampled during active COVID-19. Sequencing used peripheral blood. This chain is built from TRBV27 and TRBJ2-3; 12 central nucleotides agree with TRBD2. Here is the DNA: TGTGCCAGCAGTCCCCTAGCGGGAGGGGGCACAGATACGCAGTATTTT. Protein translation: CASSPLAGGGTDTQYF.